Given below is one T cell receptor (beta chain) in context. Its target is not known. CDR3 length: 16 residues. Germline lookup yields CDR1 LGHNA and CDR2 YNFKEQ. This sample was included in a study of T cells expressing NK-cell markers. Study context: Researchers got TCR beta repertoires out of sorted CD3+CD56+NKG2C+, CD3+CD56+NKG2C- and CD3+CD56-NKG2C+ T cells.

5'RACE template switching with UMIs generated TCR beta cDNA. TCRdb reanalyzed the 5' RACE reads, giving one entry per CDR3 protein sequence and no DNA. The sample table includes some 340,000 distinct CDR3 sequences. General observations from the study: Whether expanded NKG2C+ T cell clones were HCMV-specific remained unclear.

The sequencing input was blood T cells: a sorted CD56 or NKG2C T cell subset, CD4+ or CD8+ T cells, or bulk PBMC T cells (not recorded which). The chain recombines TRBV4-2 with TRBJ2-2; TCRdb picks TRBD2, but there is no DNA to check that call. The receptor was isolated from a man aged 18 to 70 in good health. The CDR3 here is CASSQGRGGDTGELFF.